The 8 T cell receptor beta chains below come from one sample, sequenced in a study of blood T cell repertoires in COVID-19. Only in-frame clones appear in the TCRdb table, and some are missing; sequencing was by immunoSEQ multiplex PCR. The sample carries about 220,000 clones, 86% recorded once. The source material was PBMCs or T cells enriched from blood (not recorded which). Receptor source: a woman aged 40 to 55 with acute COVID-19.

The chain recombines TRBV7-9 with TRBJ2-3; the match to TRBD1 covers 7 bases. Germline trimming cut 4 bases from V and 2 bases from J; bases unmatched to any gene: 6. CDR3 length: 15 amino acids. Germline lookup yields CDR1 SEHNR and CDR2 FQNEAQ (reference sequence). The DNA for the CDR3 is TGTGCCAGCAGCTCACCGGGACAGCTCACAGATACGCAGTATTTT. Its translation: CASSSPGQLTDTQYF.

The chain is built from TRBV7-6 and TRBJ2-7, with 8 bases identical to TRBD1. CDR3 length equals 16 residues. CDR1 and CDR2 (germline): SGHVS, FNYEAQ. V lost 4 bases to trimming and J lost 3 bases; unmatched junction nucleotides: 11. The CDR3 sequence is CASSYGQGPFYYEQYF. As DNA, the CDR3 is TGTGCCAGCAGCTACGGACAGGGACCTTTCTACTACGAGCAGTACTTC. Full variable domain (outside the CDR3, taken from reference TRBV7-6 and TRBJ2-7): GAGVSQSPRYKVTKRGQDVALRCDPISGHVSLYWYRQALGQGPEFLTYFNYEAQQDKSGLPNDRFSAERPEGSISTLTIQRTEQRDSAMYRCASSYGQGPFYYEQYFGPGTRLTVT.

The V and J genes are TRBV3-1 (or the pseudogene TRBV3-2) and TRBJ2-7; no firm D call. V lost 2 bases to trimming and J lost 7 bases, with 18 bases between them. The CDR3 has 15 amino acids. CDR1 is LGHDT and CDR2 is YNNKEL in the germline V gene (reference sequence). CDR3 region: CASSQNFQASLEQYF. The CDR3 nucleotides read TGTGCCAGCAGCCAAAATTTTCAGGCGTCGTTGGAGCAGTACTTC.

V is TRBV7-3 and J is TRBJ1-1, with D possibly TRBD1 on 6 matching bases. Germline CDR1 and CDR2: SGHTA and FQGTGA. The CDR3 totals 13 residues. V was trimmed by 6 bases and J by 4 bases, leaving 12 bases between them. The CDR3 coding sequence is TGTGCCAGCAGTACAGGGAGAAGCACTGAAGCTTTCTTT. This gives the protein CASSTGRSTEAFF.

For the CDR3, the DNA is TGTGCCAGCATCCCCACTTCGGGATCCTTAGAGACCTACGAGCAGTACTTC. Protein: CASIPTSGSLETYEQYF. The J gene is TRBJ2-7, the V gene TRBV2, with D perhaps TRBD2 (5 bases). This CDR3 has 17 amino acids. From germline, CDR1 is SNHLY and CDR2 FYNNEI. Trimming cost V 7 bases and J 2 bases, with 24 bases left between them.

This clone was seen only once. The V and J genes are TRBV29-1 and TRBJ2-5; maybe TRBD2 (5 bases). The CDR3 runs 12 residues. V was pared by 1 base and J by 9 bases, with 12 bases between. Germline assignment: CDR1 SQVTM and CDR2 ANQGSEA. As DNA, the CDR3 is TGCAGCGTTGAAGGCGCCATCGGGGCCCAGTACTTC. It encodes CSVEGAIGAQYF.

The chain is built from TRBV11-2 and TRBJ1-3; D unclear. The CDR3 is made up of 13 amino acids. Germline lookup yields CDR1 SGHAT and CDR2 FQNNGV. The V gene lost 5 bases and the J gene lost 7 bases, with 12 bases spanning the gap. CDR3 region: CASSPRRANTIYF. Written as DNA, the CDR3 is TGTGCCAGCAGCCCTAGGAGGGCTAACACCATATATTTT.

The V gene is TRBV15, the J gene TRBJ1-2; 9 nucleotides match TRBD1. From germline, CDR1 is LNHNV and CDR2 YYDKDF (reference sequence). This CDR3 region has 16 residues. Trimming took 3 bases from V and 4 from J; bases not matched to a gene: 9. Written as DNA, the CDR3 is TGTGCCACCAGCAGGAACACAGGGACAGGGATCTATGGCTACACCTTC. Translated: CATSRNTGTGIYGYTF.